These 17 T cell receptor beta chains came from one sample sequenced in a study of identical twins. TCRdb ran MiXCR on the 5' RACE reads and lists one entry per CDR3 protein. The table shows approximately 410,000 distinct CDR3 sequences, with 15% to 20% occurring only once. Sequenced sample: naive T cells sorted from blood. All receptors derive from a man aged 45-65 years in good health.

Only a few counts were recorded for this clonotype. CDR3 amino acids: CAIADRGDSPLHF. The CDR3 DNA is TGTGCCATCGCGGACAGGGGCGATTCACCCCTCCACTTT. The chain carries TRBV10-3 and TRBJ1-6; 9 nucleotides match TRBD1. Per the germline V gene, CDR1 is ENHRY and CDR2 is SYGVKD. V trimming: 8 bases; J trimming: 8 bases; junction bases outside the gene matches: 4. There are 13 residues in the CDR3.

In nucleotides, the CDR3 is TGTGCCAGCAGTCAATGGGACAGGGGCTCCTATAATTCACCCCTCCACTTT. It yields the protein CASSQWDRGSYNSPLHF. The genes are TRBV28 and TRBJ1-6; 10 bases line up with TRBD1. J lost 0 bases, V lost 5 bases, and 4 bases had no gene match. Germline CDR1 is MDHEN and CDR2 is SYDVKM. The CDR3 is made up of 17 amino acids.

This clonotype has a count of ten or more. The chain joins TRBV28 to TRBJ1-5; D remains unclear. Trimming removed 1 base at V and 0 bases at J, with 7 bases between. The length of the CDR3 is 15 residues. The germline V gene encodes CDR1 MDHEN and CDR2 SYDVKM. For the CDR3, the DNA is TGTGCCAGCAGTTTATTCGGATATAGCAATCAGCCCCAGCATTTT. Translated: CASSLFGYSNQPQHF.

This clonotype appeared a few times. The CDR3 sequence: CASSKPGRSSYEQYF. CDR3 coding DNA: TGTGCCAGCAGCAAACCGGGACGGAGCTCCTACGAGCAGTACTTC. V gene TRBV6-1 combines with J gene TRBJ2-7; perhaps D is TRBD1 or TRBD2 (5 bases each). The CDR3 consists of 15 residues. V was pared by 6 bases and J by 0 bases, with 15 bases between. Germline assignment: CDR1 MNHNS and CDR2 SASEGT.

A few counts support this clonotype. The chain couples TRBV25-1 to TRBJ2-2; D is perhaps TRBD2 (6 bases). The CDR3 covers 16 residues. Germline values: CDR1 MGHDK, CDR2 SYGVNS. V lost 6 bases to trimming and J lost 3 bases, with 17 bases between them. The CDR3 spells CASRGMFGLHTGELFF. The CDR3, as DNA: TGTGCCAGCAGAGGTATGTTCGGACTACACACCGGGGAGCTGTTTTTT.

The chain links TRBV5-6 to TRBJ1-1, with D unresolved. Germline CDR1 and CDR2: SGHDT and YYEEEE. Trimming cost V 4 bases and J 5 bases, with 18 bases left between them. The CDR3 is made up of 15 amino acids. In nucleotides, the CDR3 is TGTGCCAGCAGCCCCCTATTAGGGAGGAGAACTGAAGCTTTCTTT. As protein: CASSPLLGRRTEAFF.

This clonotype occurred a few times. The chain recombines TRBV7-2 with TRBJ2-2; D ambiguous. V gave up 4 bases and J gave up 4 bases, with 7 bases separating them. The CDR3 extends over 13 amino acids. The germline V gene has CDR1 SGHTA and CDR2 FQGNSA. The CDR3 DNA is TGTGCCAGCAGCTCTCCCCCCACCGGGGAGCTGTTTTTT. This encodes CASSSPPTGELFF.

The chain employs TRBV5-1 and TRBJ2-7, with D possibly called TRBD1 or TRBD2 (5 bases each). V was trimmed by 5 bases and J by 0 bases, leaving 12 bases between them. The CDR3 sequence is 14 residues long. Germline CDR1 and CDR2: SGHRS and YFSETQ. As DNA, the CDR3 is TGCGCCAGCAGACTAGGACATAGCTCCTACGAGCAGTACTTC. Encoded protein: CASRLGHSSYEQYF.

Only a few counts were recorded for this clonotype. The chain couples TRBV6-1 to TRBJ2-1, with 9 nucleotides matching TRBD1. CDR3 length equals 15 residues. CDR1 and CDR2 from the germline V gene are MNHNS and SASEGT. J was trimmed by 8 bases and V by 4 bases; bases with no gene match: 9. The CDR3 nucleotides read TGTGCCAGCAGTGCCCGGGACAGGGTTAACGATGAGCAGTTCTTC. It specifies CASSARDRVNDEQFF.

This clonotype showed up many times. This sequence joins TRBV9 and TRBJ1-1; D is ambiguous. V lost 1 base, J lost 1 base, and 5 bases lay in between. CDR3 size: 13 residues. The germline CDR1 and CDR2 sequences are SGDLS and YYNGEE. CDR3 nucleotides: TGTGCCAGCAGCGTAAGTCAGAACACTGAAGCTTTCTTT. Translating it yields CASSVSQNTEAFF.

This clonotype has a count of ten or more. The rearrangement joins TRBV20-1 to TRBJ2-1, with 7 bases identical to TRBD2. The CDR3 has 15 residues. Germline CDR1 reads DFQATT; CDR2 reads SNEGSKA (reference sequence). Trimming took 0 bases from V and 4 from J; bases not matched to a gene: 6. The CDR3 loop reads CSARDPGGSYNEQFF. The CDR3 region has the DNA TGCAGTGCTAGAGATCCTGGCGGGAGTTACAATGAGCAGTTCTTC.

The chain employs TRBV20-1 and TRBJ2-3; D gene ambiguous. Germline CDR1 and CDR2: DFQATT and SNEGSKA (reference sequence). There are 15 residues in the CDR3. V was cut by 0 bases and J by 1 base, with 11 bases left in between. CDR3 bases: TGCAGTGCTAGAGATCTTTTAGGAGGCACAGATACGCAGTATTTT. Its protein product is CSARDLLGGTDTQYF.

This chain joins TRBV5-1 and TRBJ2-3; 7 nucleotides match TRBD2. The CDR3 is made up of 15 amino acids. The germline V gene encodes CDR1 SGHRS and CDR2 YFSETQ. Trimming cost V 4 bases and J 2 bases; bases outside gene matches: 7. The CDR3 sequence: CASSMMSGVTDTQYF. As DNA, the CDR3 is TGCGCCAGCAGCATGATGAGCGGGGTCACAGATACGCAGTATTTT.

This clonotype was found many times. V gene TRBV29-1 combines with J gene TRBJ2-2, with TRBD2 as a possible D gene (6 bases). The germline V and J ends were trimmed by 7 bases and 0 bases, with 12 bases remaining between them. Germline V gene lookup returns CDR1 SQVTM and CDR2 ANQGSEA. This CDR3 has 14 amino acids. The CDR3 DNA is TGCAGCGGTAGGCGGGGTTCGAACACCGGGGAGCTGTTTTTT. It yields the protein CSGRRGSNTGELFF.

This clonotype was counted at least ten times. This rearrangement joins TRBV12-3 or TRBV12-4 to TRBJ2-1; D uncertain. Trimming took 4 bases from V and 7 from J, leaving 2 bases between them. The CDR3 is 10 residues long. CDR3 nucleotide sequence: TGTGCCAGCAGTTGGAATGAGCAGTTCTTC. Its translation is CASSWNEQFF.

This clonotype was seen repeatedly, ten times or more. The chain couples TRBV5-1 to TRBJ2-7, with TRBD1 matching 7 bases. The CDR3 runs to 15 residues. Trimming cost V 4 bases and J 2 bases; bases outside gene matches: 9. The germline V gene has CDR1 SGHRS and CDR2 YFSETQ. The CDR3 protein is CASSNRDREPYEQYF. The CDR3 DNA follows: TGCGCCAGCAGCAACCGGGACAGAGAACCCTACGAGCAGTACTTC.

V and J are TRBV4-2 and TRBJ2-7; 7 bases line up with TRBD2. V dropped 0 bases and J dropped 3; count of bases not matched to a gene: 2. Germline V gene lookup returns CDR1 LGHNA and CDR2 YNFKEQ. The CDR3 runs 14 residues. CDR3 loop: CASSQDAGDYEQYF. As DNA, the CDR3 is TGTGCCAGCAGCCAAGACGCGGGGGACTACGAGCAGTACTTC.